Included here is one TCR beta chain sequence, with context. Its antigen is unidentified. This same CDR3 is encoded by further DNA sequences in the sample. J gave up 4 bases and V 6 bases, and 2 bases lay outside the gene matches. CDR1 and CDR2 (germline): DFQATT, SNEGSKA (reference sequence). The CDR3 totals 11 residues. This sample is part of a study of cytomegalovirus exposure and HLA in healthy donors. General study findings and limits: What a later analysis reportedly showed was that an Asian-associated ancestry cluster had fewer N-insertions than the roughly 670-donor mean.

The PCR employed 60 Vbeta primers together with 13 Jbeta primers. The assay was immunoSEQ multiplex PCR, and TCRdb's table has in-frame clones only and misses some. Of 130,000 or so clones in the sample, 80% to 85% were seen once. The chain uses TRBV20-1 and TRBJ1-2; 7 positions match TRBD1. This clonotype was obtained from a woman between 35 and 50 years old in good health and CMV-seronegative. Sequencing input: PBMCs. The CDR3 loop reads CSARDSYGYTF. The CDR3 nucleotides read TGCAGTGCGCGGGACAGCTATGGCTACACCTTC.